This TCR beta chain derives from a study of synovial regulatory T cells in juvenile arthritis (dated by TCRdb to between 2014 and 2017). With respect to the entire study: Of the sequenced patients, over 5 received methotrexate, one received methotrexate plus infliximab, three were therapy-naive, and one had no treatment information. TCR repertoire comparisons included Treg and Teff subsets from under 14 JIA patients with active disease. Using matched patient samples, the researchers compared TCRbeta CDR3 repertoires across three groups: blood iaTreg cells, other blood Treg cells and synovial fluid Treg cells. Effector T cell subsets were also sequenced in this cohort for comparisons, but the Treg dataset alone covers only blood and synovial fluid Treg cells. Results and caveats for the whole study, not just this receptor: Across patients, iaTreg TCR repertoires were largely private and overlapped partially with synovial Teff repertoires and blood CPL repertoires. Synovial Treg cells shared more CDR3 sequences with iaTreg cells than with other blood Treg cells; Chao-Jaccard similarity confirmed closer relation.

Receptors were amplified or captured by the immunoSEQ multiplex PCR assay. Adaptive Biotechnologies carried out the TCRbeta CDR3 sequencing. In the source study's methods: Repertoire similarity was assessed using the Chao-modified Jaccard index and the median clonotype overlap from 200 random subsamples at equal sample size. The similarity analyses were based on either productive nucleotide sequences or amino acid sequences translated in silico. Hierarchical clustering with single linkage and t-SNE based on Chao-modified Jaccard distances were applied for the comparison of repertoires. Repertoire diversity was quantified with the Renyi index, after sample size normalisation, across a range of alpha values. Drawn from immuneACCESS, this table holds only the in-frame rearrangements with V and J called that TCRdb kept. Clones are partly lost; checked studies trace under half to an unresolved V gene and leave the rest unexplained. V and J calls and clone size are copied from that table; D and trimming were computed from the DNA. The table for this sample records approximately 2,000 clones. 20% to 25% of the sample comes from the top ten.

For each patient with active arthritis, synovial fluid was collected together with matched peripheral blood, and this synovial fluid made up the synovial samples. The donors for the TCR repertoire analysis were roughly 11 juvenile idiopathic arthritis patients with active disease who had not reached inactive disease, of whom 3 were polyarticular and 8 were oligoarticular. The TCR-sequenced patients had a median age of about 12 years (range 2.4-22.9) and median disease duration of about 7 years (range 0.2-19.1). FOXP3 TSDR demethylation in synovial Treg cells was comparable to that in blood Treg cells and healthy-donor Treg cells, which supports bona fide regulatory lineage commitment. Samples for TCR repertoire analysis came from two centres in Italy. In the absence of a count, this clone is rated medium-sized (0.01 to 0.1%) from its frequency. No antigen is known for it. CDR1 and CDR2, looked up from the germline V gene (reference sequence), are DFQATT and SNEGSKA. The CDR3 runs 11 residues from the cysteine to the phenylalanine. Only the protein is available.

The specimen sequenced was Treg cells from the synovium. The sequence is built from TRBV20-1 and TRBJ2-3. This receptor was identified in a donor between 2 and 35 years old with juvenile idiopathic arthritis. The CDR3 amino acid sequence is: CSARVSDTQYF.